A selection of T cell receptor beta chains follows, all from one sample in a study of control samples from healthy donors and cancer patients. Sequenced by immunoSEQ multiplex PCR; TCRdb stores in-frame clones only, minus some. The sample carries about 120,000 clones, approximately 88% recorded once. Sequenced material: blood. The receptors shown here come from a man aged 35 to 55 in good health. Each CDR3 is given with its conserved first and last residue. The order of the fields is clone size, J gene, V gene, D gene, CDR3 protein, CDR3 DNA. D genes are given only for firm matches. Clone size is shown for a subset of rows, as once, few, many or a class of expanded clone.

clone size: large
J gene: TRBJ2-3
V gene: TRBV18
D gene: -
CDR3 protein: CASSPAGYSTDTQYF
CDR3 DNA: TGTGCCAGCTCACCGGCAGGTTATAGCACAGATACGCAGTATTTT

clone size: -
J gene: TRBJ1-1
V gene: TRBV9
D gene: -
CDR3 protein: CASSADGLNTEAFF
CDR3 DNA: TGTGCCAGCAGCGCGGACGGACTGAACACTGAAGCTTTCTTT

clone size: -
J gene: TRBJ1-1
V gene: TRBV7-3
D gene: -
CDR3 protein: CASSLTRVDEAFF
CDR3 DNA: TGTGCCAGCAGCTTAACCCGCGTAGATGAAGCTTTCTTT

clone size: -
J gene: TRBJ2-3
V gene: TRBV3-1/TRBV3-2
D gene: TRBD2
CDR3 protein: CASSLETSGGGDTQYF
CDR3 DNA: TGTGCCAGCAGCCTTGAGACTAGCGGGGGGGGAGATACGCAGTATTTT

clone size: -
J gene: TRBJ2-1
V gene: TRBV11-3
D gene: TRBD2
CDR3 protein: CASSSSGGLKLNEQFF
CDR3 DNA: TGTGCCAGCAGCTCTAGCGGGGGGCTTAAATTAAATGAGCAGTTCTTC

clone size: -
J gene: TRBJ2-4
V gene: TRBV21-1
D gene: -
CDR3 protein: CASRGSQGGKNIQYF
CDR3 DNA: TGTGCCAGCAGGGGCTCACAGGGAGGCAAAAACATTCAGTACTTC

clone size: -
J gene: TRBJ1-6
V gene: TRBV30
D gene: -
CDR3 protein: CACTGPLRDNSPLHF
CDR3 DNA: TGTGCCTGCACAGGTCCTTTAAGGGATAATTCACCCCTCCACTTT

clone size: -
J gene: TRBJ2-7
V gene: TRBV15
D gene: -
CDR3 protein: CATSRDGAGTSYEQYF
CDR3 DNA: TGTGCCACCAGCAGAGATGGGGCCGGGACAAGCTACGAGCAGTACTTC

clone size: -
J gene: TRBJ2-3
V gene: TRBV18
D gene: TRBD2
CDR3 protein: CASSRGLAETDTQYF
CDR3 DNA: TGTGCCAGCTCCCGAGGACTAGCTGAGACAGATACGCAGTATTTT

clone size: -
J gene: TRBJ1-1
V gene: TRBV20-1
D gene: -
CDR3 protein: CSASEGSEAFF
CDR3 DNA: TGCAGTGCTAGCGAAGGTTCTGAAGCTTTCTTT

clone size: once
J gene: TRBJ1-5
V gene: TRBV18
D gene: -
CDR3 protein: CASSLNSNQPQHF
CDR3 DNA: TGTGCCAGCTCACTTAACAGCAATCAGCCCCAGCATTTT

clone size: -
J gene: TRBJ2-1
V gene: TRBV5-1
D gene: TRBD2
CDR3 protein: CASSFSGGALEQFF
CDR3 DNA: TGCGCCAGCAGCTTTAGCGGGGGGGCGTTAGAGCAGTTCTTC

clone size: -
J gene: TRBJ1-5
V gene: TRBV7-9
D gene: -
CDR3 protein: CASSSHLSNQPQHF
CDR3 DNA: TGTGCCAGCAGCTCCCATTTATCAAATCAGCCCCAGCATTTT

clone size: once
J gene: TRBJ1-1
V gene: TRBV19
D gene: -
CDR3 protein: CASSNRDTFNTEAFF
CDR3 DNA: TGTGCCAGTAGTAACCGGGACACCTTCAACACTGAAGCTTTCTTT

clone size: -
J gene: TRBJ2-3
V gene: TRBV7-9
D gene: TRBD2
CDR3 protein: CASSLYSGGSTDTQYF
CDR3 DNA: TGTGCCAGCAGCTTATATAGCGGGGGGAGCACAGATACGCAGTATTTT

clone size: -
J gene: TRBJ2-2
V gene: TRBV13
D gene: TRBD1
CDR3 protein: CASSPTVGGLIPTGELFF
CDR3 DNA: TGTGCCAGCAGCCCGACGGTAGGGGGCCTAATTCCCACCGGGGAGCTGTTTTTT

clone size: -
J gene: TRBJ2-5
V gene: TRBV6-2/TRBV6-3
D gene: TRBD1
CDR3 protein: CASSGQAQETQYF
CDR3 DNA: TGTGCCAGCAGCGGACAGGCGCAAGAGACCCAGTACTTC

clone size: -
J gene: TRBJ1-2
V gene: TRBV5-4
D gene: -
CDR3 protein: CASSLGGSYYGYTF
CDR3 DNA: TGTGCCAGCAGCTTGGGGGGGTCTTACTATGGCTACACCTTC

clone size: -
J gene: TRBJ1-2
V gene: TRBV19
D gene: TRBD1
CDR3 protein: CASRKIFPGTGEYGYTF
CDR3 DNA: TGTGCCAGTAGGAAAATATTTCCAGGGACAGGGGAGTACGGCTACACCTTC

clone size: -
J gene: TRBJ1-2
V gene: TRBV7-9
D gene: -
CDR3 protein: CASSLGANQGVGNGYTF
CDR3 DNA: TGTGCCAGCAGCTTAGGCGCCAACCAAGGGGTAGGAAATGGCTACACCTTC

clone size: once
J gene: TRBJ2-1
V gene: TRBV7-3
D gene: TRBD2
CDR3 protein: CASSYLAGGYEQFF
CDR3 DNA: TGTGCCAGCAGCTACCTAGCGGGGGGGTATGAGCAGTTCTTC

clone size: -
J gene: TRBJ2-2
V gene: TRBV24-1
D gene: TRBD2
CDR3 protein: CATSDSGGIANTGELFF
CDR3 DNA: TGTGCCACCAGTGATTCGGGGGGGATCGCGAACACCGGGGAGCTGTTTTTT

clone size: -
J gene: TRBJ1-2
V gene: TRBV25-1
D gene: TRBD1
CDR3 protein: CASRGTGNYGYTF
CDR3 DNA: TGTGCCAGCAGGGGGACAGGGAACTATGGCTACACCTTC

clone size: -
J gene: TRBJ2-7
V gene: TRBV7-2
D gene: -
CDR3 protein: CASSFPPAREQYF
CDR3 DNA: TGTGCCAGCAGCTTTCCACCCGCGAGGGAGCAGTACTTC

clone size: -
J gene: TRBJ2-5
V gene: TRBV19
D gene: -
CDR3 protein: CASSITGAATETQYF
CDR3 DNA: TGTGCCAGTAGTATCACCGGGGCCGCAACAGAGACCCAGTACTTC

clone size: -
J gene: TRBJ1-3
V gene: TRBV18
D gene: -
CDR3 protein: CASSPDAASGNTIYF
CDR3 DNA: TGTGCCAGCTCACCCGACGCAGCCTCTGGAAACACCATATATTTT

clone size: once
J gene: TRBJ2-7
V gene: TRBV10-3
D gene: -
CDR3 protein: CAISDGDHSYEQYF
CDR3 DNA: TGTGCCATCAGTGACGGCGACCACTCCTACGAGCAGTACTTC

clone size: -
J gene: TRBJ2-5
V gene: TRBV7-9
D gene: TRBD2
CDR3 protein: CASSPGLAGVRGETQYF
CDR3 DNA: TGTGCCAGCAGCCCGGGACTAGCGGGGGTACGGGGAGAGACCCAGTACTTC

clone size: -
J gene: TRBJ1-4
V gene: TRBV12-5
D gene: -
CDR3 protein: CASGFLQGWGTNEKLFF
CDR3 DNA: TGTGCTAGTGGTTTTTTACAGGGTTGGGGAACTAATGAAAAACTGTTTTTT

clone size: -
J gene: TRBJ2-1
V gene: TRBV5-1
D gene: TRBD2
CDR3 protein: CASSKRAGGSYNEQFF
CDR3 DNA: TGCGCCAGCAGCAAGCGAGCGGGGGGGTCCTACAATGAGCAGTTCTTC

clone size: -
J gene: TRBJ2-7
V gene: TRBV5-1
D gene: TRBD1
CDR3 protein: CASSLVGQGGTYEQYF
CDR3 DNA: TGCGCCAGCAGCTTGGTGGGACAGGGAGGAACCTACGAGCAGTACTTC

clone size: -
J gene: TRBJ1-6
V gene: TRBV7-2
D gene: -
CDR3 protein: CASSLGRSGRSYNSPLHF
CDR3 DNA: TGTGCCAGCAGCTTAGGAAGGTCGGGCAGATCCTATAATTCACCCCTCCACTTT